These 26 T cell receptor beta chains were sequenced from one sample in a study of blood T cell repertoires in COVID-19. Assay used: immunoSEQ multiplex PCR; TCRdb lists only in-frame clones, some missing. The sample shows around 140,000 clones, over 75% of them seen only once. The source material was PBMCs or T cells enriched from blood (not recorded which). The receptors shown here come from a woman between 45 and 60 years old who had recovered from COVID-19.

This clone was seen many times. The chain uses TRBV5-1 and TRBJ1-2, with D unresolved. The germline V gene has CDR1 SGHRS and CDR2 YFSETQ. This CDR3 comprises 14 residues. V was clipped by 1 base and J by 3 bases, with 10 bases between them. The CDR3 reads CASSLSRGYYGYTF. CDR3 nucleotides: TGCGCCAGCAGCTTGTCAAGAGGGTACTATGGCTACACCTTC.

The gene calls are TRBV5-1 and TRBJ1-4; D is uncertain. Germline-derived CDR1 and CDR2 are SGHRS and YFSETQ. Trimming stripped 4 bases from V and 0 bases from J, with 13 bases between. The CDR3 has 16 residues. CDR3 protein: CASSGSLGATNEKLFF. DNA for the CDR3: TGCGCCAGCAGCGGGAGCCTTGGGGCAACTAATGAAAAACTGTTTTTT.

The chain links TRBV7-8 to TRBJ2-7; 7 bases align to TRBD2. This CDR3 contains 15 residues. Germline V gene sequence: CDR1 SGHVS, CDR2 FQNEAQ. Losses at the gene ends were 1 base for V and 3 bases for J; bases not matched to a gene: 6. CDR3 sequence (DNA): TGTGCCAGCAGCTTAGAGCGGGGCCCTCTCTACGAGCAGTACTTC. It yields the protein CASSLERGPLYEQYF.

V usage is TRBV28 and J usage is TRBJ2-7; 10 bases are shared with TRBD2. Germline V gene sequence: CDR1 MDHEN, CDR2 SYDVKM. The CDR3 is made up of 17 amino acids. The trim removed 4 bases at V and 1 base at J, leaving 10 bases unmatched. The CDR3 loop reads CASSSPSTSGKSYEQYF. The CDR3 DNA sequence: TGTGCCAGCAGTTCTCCCTCCACTAGCGGGAAGTCCTACGAGCAGTACTTC.

The chain recombines TRBV30 with TRBJ2-7; 8 nucleotides line up with TRBD1. The germline gives CDR1 GTSNPN, CDR2 SVGIG (reference sequence). The CDR3 runs 13 residues. Trimming cost V 3 bases and J 3 bases; bases outside gene matches: 4. This CDR3 reads CAWSGQGVYEQYF. The CDR3 DNA is TGTGCCTGGAGCGGACAGGGAGTCTACGAGCAGTACTTC.

J is TRBJ2-1 and V is TRBV21-1; the D call TRBD2 from the table was never checked on the DNA. TRBV21-1 is a documented pseudogene. This CDR3 contains 18 residues. CDR3 bases: TGTGCCAGCAGGCAGCCGGGACTAGCGGGGGCGTCCTACAATGAGCAGTTCTTC. This translates into CASRQPGLAGASYNEQFF.

The chain couples TRBV6-2 or TRBV6-3 to TRBJ2-5, with D perhaps matching TRBD2 (6 bases). Between the trimmed V and J ends, which lost 6 bases and 7 bases, there was a span of 12 bases. The CDR3 sequence is 12 residues long. CDR1 and CDR2 from the germline V gene are MNHEY and SVGEGT. CDR3 sequence: CASSFGGSTQYF. CDR3 coding DNA: TGTGCCAGCAGCTTCGGGGGATCGACCCAGTACTTC.

The chain links TRBV5-4 to TRBJ2-2; D remains ambiguous. CDR3 size: 16 residues. Trimming removed 0 bases from V and 0 bases from J, with 9 bases in between. CDR1 is SGHNT, CDR2 YYREEE, per germline (reference sequence). CDR3 nucleotide sequence: TGTGCCAGCAGCTTGGGGGTCAGGACGAACACCGGGGAGCTGTTTTTT. Translated: CASSLGVRTNTGELFF.

V usage is TRBV15 and J usage is TRBJ1-3, with 10 positions matching TRBD1. CDR1 and CDR2 from the germline V gene are LNHNV and YYDKDF (reference sequence). The CDR3 is made up of 16 amino acids. Losses at the gene ends were 1 base for V and 1 base for J; bases not matched to a gene: 1. As DNA, the CDR3 is TGTGCCACCAGCAGAGGACAGGGGGCGTCTGGAAACACCATATATTTT. Protein: CATSRGQGASGNTIYF.

This chain connects TRBV12-3 or TRBV12-4 to TRBJ1-1; D is uncertain. The V end lost 7 bases, the J end lost 1 base, and 10 bases lay between the germline ends. CDR3 length: 13 amino acids. The CDR3 is CASTLGANTEAFF. The CDR3, as DNA: TGTGCCAGCACCTTGGGAGCGAACACTGAAGCTTTCTTT.

The gene calls are TRBV5-4 and TRBJ2-7; D is uncertain. The CDR3 is 13 amino acids. V lost 0 bases and J 4 bases, leaving 8 bases between the germline ends. Germline V gene lookup returns CDR1 SGHNT and CDR2 YYREEE (reference sequence). The CDR3 sequence is CASSLANGYEQYF. CDR3 coding DNA: TGTGCCAGCAGCTTGGCTAACGGTTACGAGCAGTACTTC.

The chain is built from TRBV5-1 and TRBJ2-5; 12 bases are a match to TRBD1. From germline, CDR1 is SGHRS and CDR2 YFSETQ. Trimming removed 6 bases from V and 5 bases from J; junction bases left unmatched: 11. The CDR3 runs 16 residues. The CDR3 sequence: CASIPPPGQGAETQYF. The CDR3 region has the DNA TGCGCCAGCATCCCCCCTCCGGGACAGGGGGCCGAGACCCAGTACTTC. The entire variable domain, with the rest obtained from reference TRBV5-1 and TRBJ2-5, is as follows: KAGVTQTPRYLIKTRGQQVTLSCSPISGHRSVSWYQQTPGQGLQFLFEYFSETQRNKGNFPGRFSGRQFSNSRSEMNVSTLELGDSALYLCASIPPPGQGAETQYFGPGTRLLVL.

The chain joins TRBV3-1 (or the pseudogene TRBV3-2) to TRBJ2-7; TRBD1 aligns across 10 bases. The trim removed 5 bases at V and 6 bases at J, leaving 13 bases unmatched. Germline loops: CDR1 LGHDT, CDR2 YNNKEL (reference sequence). The CDR3 has 16 amino acids. CDR3 region: CASSLPGQGPEGEQYF. CDR3 coding DNA: TGTGCCAGCAGCTTGCCGGGACAGGGGCCCGAGGGCGAGCAGTACTTC.

This clone came up a few times. The V call is TRBV6-2 or TRBV6-3, the J call TRBJ1-2, with a tentative D call TRBD1 (6 bases). The length of the CDR3 is 13 residues. The germline CDR1 and CDR2 sequences are MNHEY and SVGEGT. V was cut by 5 bases and J by 6 bases, with 13 bases left in between. CDR3 bases: TGTGCCAGCAGTCCCAGGGGTGGGCATGGCTACACCTTC. This encodes CASSPRGGHGYTF.

This chain uses TRBV11-3 with TRBJ2-3; D is unresolved. The germline V gene encodes CDR1 SGHNT and CDR2 YENEEA. Between the trimmed V and J ends, which lost 2 bases and 0 bases, there was a span of 6 bases. This CDR3 region has 14 residues. CDR3 sequence: CASSLLGSTDTQYF. The CDR3, as DNA: TGTGCCAGCAGCTTACTCGGGAGCACAGATACGCAGTATTTT.

This clone is a singleton in its sample. The V and J genes are TRBV3-1 (or the pseudogene TRBV3-2) and TRBJ2-5, with 7 bases lining up with TRBD1. V was pared by 2 bases and J by 4 bases, with 4 bases of the junction left unmatched. Germline V lookup: CDR1 LGHDT, CDR2 YNNKEL (reference sequence). This CDR3 is built from 14 residues. The CDR3 DNA sequence: TGTGCCAGCAGCCAACAACAGGGGAGAGAGACCCAGTACTTC. This translates into CASSQQQGRETQYF.

This clone has only a few counts. The chain recombines TRBV28 with TRBJ1-2; D is perhaps TRBD1 (6 bases). Between the trimmed V and J ends, which lost 4 bases and 0 bases, there was a span of 18 bases. There are 17 residues in the CDR3. CDR1 is MDHEN and CDR2 is SYDVKM in the germline V gene. CDR3 sequence reads: CASSSLSGATSNYGYTF. In DNA form, the CDR3 reads TGTGCCAGCAGTTCCTTATCAGGGGCAACCTCTAACTATGGCTACACCTTC.

The chain employs TRBV11-2 and TRBJ1-1; D is uncertain. Germline loops: CDR1 SGHAT, CDR2 FQNNGV. Trimming left V 0 bases short and J 11 bases short, with 10 bases between. The CDR3 is 12 amino acids. CDR3 in amino acids: CASSLDGRGAFF. In nucleotides, the CDR3 is TGTGCCAGCAGCTTAGATGGCCGCGGGGCTTTCTTT.

The chain links TRBV9 to TRBJ2-1; D is ambiguous. Germline lookup yields CDR1 SGDLS and CDR2 YYNGEE. V gave up 0 bases and J gave up 9 bases, with 4 bases separating them. The length of the CDR3 is 11 residues. The CDR3 DNA follows: TGTGCCAGCAGCGTAGGGGCTGAGCAGTTCTTC. This encodes CASSVGAEQFF.

J is TRBJ2-7 and V is TRBV10-1, with D maybe TRBD1 (5 bases). Germline V lookup: CDR1 WNHNN, CDR2 SYGVQD (reference sequence). This CDR3 is built from 13 residues. Trimming took off 3 bases at V and 0 bases at J, with 6 bases between the two ends. The CDR3 here is CASSDRASYEQYF. As DNA, the CDR3 is TGCGCCAGCAGTGACAGGGCCTCCTACGAGCAGTACTTC.

The chain links TRBV13 to TRBJ2-3; perhaps TRBD2 as D (7 bases). The CDR3 has 16 amino acids. CDR1 and CDR2 from the germline V gene are PRHDT and FYEKMQ (reference sequence). Trimming took off 3 bases at V and 4 bases at J, with 17 bases between the two ends. CDR3 coding DNA: TGTGCCAGCAGCTTCCCTAGGGGCGGGGGCCCAGATACGCAGTATTTT. It yields the protein CASSFPRGGGPDTQYF.

V usage is TRBV7-8 and J usage is TRBJ2-1; tentatively, D is TRBD2 (6 bases). Germline V CDR1 and CDR2: SGHVS, FQNEAQ. V lost 5 bases to trimming and J lost 0 bases, with 17 bases between them. The CDR3 contains 17 residues. The DNA of the CDR3 is TGTGCCAGCAGCCGACCTCTAGCGCCGAGCTCCTACAATGAGCAGTTCTTC. This translates into CASSRPLAPSSYNEQFF.

To note about this clone: Compared with germline, one end of the junction differs, possibly owing to a read error. The chain carries TRBV20-1 and TRBJ2-1; perhaps TRBD2 as D (5 bases). The CDR3 extends over 14 amino acids. The V gene's germline CDR1 is DFQATT and CDR2 SNEGSKA (reference sequence). The CDR3 DNA reads TGCAGCGCTAGTGTAGGACTTTCCGGGAATGAGCAGTTCTTC. Protein product: CSASVGLSGNEQFF.

The chain has TRBV6-5 and TRBJ1-6; TRBD1 matches 7 bases. After removal of 7 bases from V and 5 bases from J, the junction contained 2 bases not matched to a gene. This CDR3 is 13 amino acids long. Germline CDR1 reads MNHEY; CDR2 reads SVGAGI. The CDR3: CASTTGDNSPLHF. CDR3 sequence (DNA): TGTGCCAGCACAACAGGGGATAATTCACCCCTCCACTTT.

This clone has just one count. The V gene is TRBV28, the J gene TRBJ2-7, with 9 positions matching TRBD1. CDR1 MDHEN and CDR2 SYDVKM come from the germline V gene. V trimming: 5 bases; J trimming: 3 bases; junction bases outside the gene matches: 8. CDR3 length: 15 residues. The CDR3 reads CASSVPGQGGYEQYF. CDR3 bases: TGTGCCAGCAGTGTACCGGGACAGGGAGGCTACGAGCAGTACTTC.

The J gene is TRBJ1-5, the V gene TRBV6-5; no clear D. The V and J ends lost 0 bases and 7 bases respectively, with 13 bases between them. This CDR3 has 15 residues. CDR1 is MNHEY and CDR2 is SVGAGI in the germline V gene. The CDR3 DNA follows: TGTGCCAGCAGTTACTCGAAGGGTAGCGGGCAGCCCCAGCATTTT. It specifies CASSYSKGSGQPQHF.